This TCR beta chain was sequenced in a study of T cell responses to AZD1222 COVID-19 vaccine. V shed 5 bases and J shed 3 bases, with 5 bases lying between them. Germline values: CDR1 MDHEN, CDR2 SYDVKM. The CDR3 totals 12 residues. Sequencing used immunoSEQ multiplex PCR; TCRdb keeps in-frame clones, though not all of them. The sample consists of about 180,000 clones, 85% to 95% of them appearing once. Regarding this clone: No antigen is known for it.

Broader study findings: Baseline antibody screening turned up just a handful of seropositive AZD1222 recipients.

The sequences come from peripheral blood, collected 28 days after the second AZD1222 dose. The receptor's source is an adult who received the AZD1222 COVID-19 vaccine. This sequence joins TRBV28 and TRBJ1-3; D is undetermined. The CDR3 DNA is TGTGCCAGCAGTGCGAGTGGAAACACCATATATTTT. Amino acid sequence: CASSASGNTIYF.